The sequence of this TCR beta chain was determined in a study of T-cell reconstitution after alpha-beta-depleted transplantation in children. This clonotype was seen a few times. Antigen: not known. Unique molecular identifiers featured in how the TCRbeta library was prepared. MiXCR, applied by TCRdb to the PCR reads, yields one record per CDR3 protein. Among about 980,000 distinct CDR3 sequences listed, about 29% were seen once. Study-wide findings and caveats: T-cell numbers and diversity one year post-transplant derived largely from freshly generated T cells. Diversity of TCRbeta at day 60 was high in some patients, arising from surviving recipient T cells and thymic progenitors. As was reported, about two months after transplant, alpha-beta T cells came from several hundred expanded graft clones.

In germline, CDR1 is SNHLY, CDR2 FYNNEI. Losses at the gene ends were 8 bases for V and 3 bases for J; bases not matched to a gene: 11. The CDR3 extends over 15 amino acids. The origin of this receptor is a boy younger than two who had a stem cell transplant for SCID, so the T cells may come from the graft donor. This rearrangement joins TRBV2 to TRBJ2-7; 9 bases map to TRBD1. This material consisted of PBMCs, mostly from graft donor cells, taken 360 days after TCRalphabeta/CD19-depleted stem cell transplant. As DNA, the CDR3 is TGTGCCAGCGGCGGGACAGGGCGTAGGGTCTACGAGCAGTACTTC. Amino acids: CASGGTGRRVYEQYF.